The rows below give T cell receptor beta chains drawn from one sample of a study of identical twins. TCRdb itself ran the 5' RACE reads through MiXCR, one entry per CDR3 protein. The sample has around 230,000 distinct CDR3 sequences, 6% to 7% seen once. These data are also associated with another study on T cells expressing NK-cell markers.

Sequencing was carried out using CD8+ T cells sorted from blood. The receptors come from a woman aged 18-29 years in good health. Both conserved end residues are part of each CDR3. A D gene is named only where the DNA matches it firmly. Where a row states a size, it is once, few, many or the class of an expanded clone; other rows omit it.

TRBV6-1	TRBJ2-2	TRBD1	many	TGTGCCAGCGAGGACAGGGGGACCGGGGAGCTGTTTTTT	CASEDRGTGELFF
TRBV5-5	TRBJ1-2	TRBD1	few	TGTGCCAGCAGCTCGTTACAGGGGGCGTCCGGAAACGGCTACACCTTC	CASSSLQGASGNGYTF
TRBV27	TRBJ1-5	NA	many	TGTGCCAGCAAGCCTCGGAGGGCGAATCAGCCCCAGCATTTT	CASKPRRANQPQHF
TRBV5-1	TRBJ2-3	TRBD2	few	TGCGCCAGCAGCCCGGGACTAGCGGAGGGCAGATTCGGTACGCAGTATTTT	CASSPGLAEGRFGTQYF
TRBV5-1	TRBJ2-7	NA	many	TGCGCCAGCAGCTTGGGCGCAGGGGAGACCTACGAGCAGTACTTC	CASSLGAGETYEQYF
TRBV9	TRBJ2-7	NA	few	TGTGCCAGCAGCCCACTTAGAGGGCTCCGGGACGAGCAGTACTTC	CASSPLRGLRDEQYF
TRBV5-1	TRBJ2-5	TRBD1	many	TGCGCCAGCATTGGGGACAGAGAGACCCAGTACTTC	CASIGDRETQYF
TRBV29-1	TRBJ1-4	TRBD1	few	TGCAGCGTCCCCGGGACAGGAGGCGAAAAACTGTTTTTT	CSVPGTGGEKLFF
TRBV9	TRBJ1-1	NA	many	TGTGCCAGCGGGGGGGACACTGAAGCTTTCTTT	CASGGDTEAFF
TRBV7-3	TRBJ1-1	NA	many	TGTGCCAGCAGCTTTGAGGGGAGGAGCACTGAAGCTTTCTTT	CASSFEGRSTEAFF
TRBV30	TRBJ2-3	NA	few	TGTGCCCGCCGAGGGCCAAATACGCAGTATTTT	CARRGPNTQYF
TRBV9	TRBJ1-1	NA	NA	TGTGCCAGCAGGGGGGAAGCGTCGAACACTGAAGCTTTCTTT	CASRGEASNTEAFF
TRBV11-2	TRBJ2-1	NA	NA	TGTGCCAGCAGCTTCTTAGCGTACAATGAGCAGTTCTTC	CASSFLAYNEQFF
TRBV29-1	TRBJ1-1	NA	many	TGCAGCGTTGTAGAACTTACAGGGAGAGACACTGAAGCTTTCTTT	CSVVELTGRDTEAFF
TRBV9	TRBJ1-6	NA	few	TGTGCCGGCGGATCACCCCTCCACTTT	CAGGSPLHF
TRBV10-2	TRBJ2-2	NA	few	TGCGCCAGAGGCGGGAAGAACACCGGGGAGCTGTTTTTT	CARGGKNTGELFF
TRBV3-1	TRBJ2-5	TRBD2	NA	TGTGCCAGCAGCCAGAGAAAGCGGGGGCAAGAGACCCAGTACTTC	CASSQRKRGQETQYF
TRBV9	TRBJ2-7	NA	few	TGTGCCAGCAGCGAAAACCAAAGGGAGCAGTACTTC	CASSENQREQYF
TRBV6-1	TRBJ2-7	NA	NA	TGTGCCAGCAGTCCCACGGCCACGGAGTCGTACGAGCAGTACTTC	CASSPTATESYEQYF
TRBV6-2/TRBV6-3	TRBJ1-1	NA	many	TGTGCCAGCAGTCCCGGACTCGAAGCTTTCTTT	CASSPGLEAFF
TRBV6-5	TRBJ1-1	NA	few	TGTGCCAGCGGGCCCGAGCCCTTCTTT	CASGPEPFF
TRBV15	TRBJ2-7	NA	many	TGTGCCACCAGCAGACAGGACGAGCAGTACTTC	CATSRQDEQYF
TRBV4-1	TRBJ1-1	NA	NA	TGCGCCAGCAGCCAAGTAATTGGGGGGAGGGAAGCTTTCTTT	CASSQVIGGREAFF
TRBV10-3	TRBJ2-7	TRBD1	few	TGTGCCATCATGGGGGACAGGGGCTACGAGCAGTACTTC	CAIMGDRGYEQYF
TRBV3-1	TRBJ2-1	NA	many	TGTGCCAGCAGCCACTTGGAGGTCTCCTACAATGAGCAGTTCTTC	CASSHLEVSYNEQFF
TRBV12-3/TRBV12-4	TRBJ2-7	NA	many	TGTGCCAGCAGTTTTTTCCCCTACGAGCAGTACTTC	CASSFFPYEQYF
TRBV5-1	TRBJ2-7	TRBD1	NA	TGCGCCAGCAGCGTAGGGACAGGGTTATCCTACGAGCAGTACTTC	CASSVGTGLSYEQYF